This T cell receptor beta chain came from a study of tumor-infiltrating lymphocytes in primary liver carcinoma. The wider study: Sample yields of productive TCRbeta reads, ranging from roughly 3.65 to 7.5 million, were similar across tissue types. Study-wide findings and caveats: Lesser overlap characterized tumor-adjacent and tumor-blood pairs relative to tumor region pairs.

As regards this clonotype: Its antigen is unknown. A read error is likely, as this CDR3 ends without the conserved phenylalanine or tryptophan.

This CDR3 contains 16 residues. CDR1 is SGHAT and CDR2 is FQNNGV in the germline V gene. A constant-region primer primed TCR beta cDNA synthesis from about 490 ng of total RNA. Nested multiplex PCR, run for three rounds with slightly modified ARM-PCR, yielded TCR beta libraries. The opening two PCR rounds, around 9 cycles each, paired TRBV1-TRBV30 forward primers with a C-beta reverse primer. TCRdb reanalysed the multiplex PCR reads using MiXCR and keeps one entry per CDR3 protein. The sample has more than 55,000 distinct CDR3 sequences, roughly 70% seen once; the top ten hold approximately 50%. Bulk tissue was left unsorted, and RNA and DNA were co-extracted from about 19-30 mg of it. Patients diagnosed with primary liver carcinoma received treatment through surgical resection.

What was sequenced was liver tumor tissue from sampling region 2. As to subset: tumor region T2, inferior pole. The source of this sequence is a man aged 40-49 years with primary liver carcinoma and hepatitis B virus infection. The chain has TRBV11-2 and TRBJ2-5, with D perhaps TRBD1 or TRBD2 (5 bases each). In DNA form, the CDR3 reads TGTACCAGCAGCCAAACTCTTGGCGAGGGGAAAGAGACCCAGTACTAC. It translates to CTSSQTLGEGKETQYY.